One and the same sample provided the 29 T cell receptor beta chains below, sequenced in a study of Ad26.COV2.S vaccination and SARS-CoV-2 variants. The sample's treatment: 19 received Ad26.COV2.S at low or high dose, single or two shots; 5 received placebo; per-sample allocation not given. On day 63 after the first injection, vaccine and placebo recipients gave samples. Here immunoSEQ multiplex PCR was the method, and the copy in TCRdb shows in-frame clones only, minus some. The sample lists 440,000 or so clones; about nine tenths were seen once. The sample in question was peripheral blood, obtained in a trial of Ad26.COV2.S vaccine versus placebo. The receptors were sampled from a person aged 18-65 years who received the Ad26.COV2.S COVID-19 vaccine or a placebo.

This rearrangement joins TRBV15 to TRBJ1-5; no reliable D call. V shed 0 bases and J shed 4 bases, with 10 bases lying between them. This CDR3 spans 15 amino acids. In germline, CDR1 is LNHNV, CDR2 YYDKDF (reference sequence). The DNA for the CDR3 is TGTGCCACCAGCAGAGATTGGCAGTTTAATCAGCCCCAGCATTTT. Translation gives CATSRDWQFNQPQHF.

The chain employs TRBV6-5 and TRBJ1-1; D remains ambiguous. Germline values: CDR1 MNHEY, CDR2 SVGAGI. V dropped 2 bases and J dropped 3 bases, with 7 bases sitting between them. The CDR3 spans 13 residues. The CDR3 loop reads CASSYNQDTEAFF. CDR3 DNA: TGTGCCAGCAGTTACAACCAGGACACTGAAGCTTTCTTT.

The genes are TRBV4-1 and TRBJ1-1; D perhaps matches TRBD1 (5 bases). Germline assignment: CDR1 MGHRA and CDR2 YSYEKL. The V gene lost 1 base and the J gene lost 1 base, with 10 bases spanning the gap. The CDR3 is 15 residues long. CDR3 in amino acids: CASSQVRGGNTEAFF. For the CDR3, the DNA is TGCGCCAGCAGCCAAGTTCGGGGGGGGAACACTGAAGCTTTCTTT.

This clone was seen a handful of times. The chain recombines TRBV7-8 with TRBJ2-7; D ambiguous. CDR1 and CDR2 (germline): SGHVS, FQNEAQ. The CDR3 runs 13 residues. Trimming pared 6 bases from V and 3 bases from J, leaving 12 bases between. The CDR3: CASSSTPRYEQYF. The CDR3 bases are TGTGCCAGCAGTTCAACGCCCCGCTACGAGCAGTACTTC. Full variable domain (rest looked up from reference TRBV7-8 and TRBJ2-7): GAGVSQSPRYKVAKRGQDVALRCDPISGHVSLFWYQQALGQGPEFLTYFQNEAQLDKSGLPSDRFFAERPEGSVSTLKIQRTQQEDSAVYLCASSSTPRYEQYFGPGTRLTVT.

This clone was seen just once. The V gene is TRBV12-3 or TRBV12-4, the J gene TRBJ2-5, with D uncertain. The CDR3 loop spans 12 amino acids. The V gene lost 6 bases and the J gene lost 5 bases, with 10 bases spanning the gap. The CDR3 loop is CASSPPLETQYF. CDR3 DNA sequence: TGTGCCAGCAGCCCACCGTTGGAGACCCAGTACTTC.

V gene TRBV6-5 combines with J gene TRBJ1-3; D is perhaps TRBD1 (6 bases). The CDR3 loop spans 14 amino acids. V dropped 0 bases and J dropped 8 bases, with 11 bases sitting between them. Germline-derived CDR1 and CDR2 are MNHEY and SVGAGI. The CDR3 region has the DNA TGTGCCAGCAGTTACTCACAGGGAGCGCACACCATATATTTT. This gives the protein CASSYSQGAHTIYF.

The chain combines TRBV10-2 with TRBJ2-7, with 8 bases fitting TRBD2. CDR1 is WSHSY and CDR2 is SAAADI in the germline V gene. V shed 10 bases, J shed 2 bases, and the junction held 7 bases outside the gene matches. This CDR3 has 13 amino acids. The CDR3 nucleotides are TGCGCCACCGTTAGCGGGGCTCCCTACGAGCAGTACTTC. Translating it yields CATVSGAPYEQYF.

This clone showed up just a few times. The genes are TRBV7-9 and TRBJ2-7, with D possibly TRBD2 on 6 matching bases. Germline CDR1 SEHNR, CDR2 FQNEAQ (reference sequence). The CDR3 sequence is 13 residues long. Deletions cut 6 bases from V and 2 bases from J, with 11 bases between. The CDR3 DNA is TGTGCCAGCAGTCGGCGCGGGGCCTACGAGCAGTACTTC. Translation: CASSRRGAYEQYF.

The chain joins TRBV7-9 to TRBJ1-1; no firm D call. CDR1 and CDR2 (germline): SEHNR, FQNEAQ (reference sequence). V dropped 1 base and J dropped 11 bases, with 14 bases sitting between them. The CDR3 is made up of 13 amino acids. This chain's CDR3 is CASSLVLSAGAFF. CDR3 nucleotide sequence: TGTGCCAGCAGCTTAGTGCTTTCTGCTGGGGCTTTCTTT.

The chain couples TRBV24-1 to TRBJ2-1; TRBD2 agrees at 10 bases. CDR1 and CDR2 (germline): KGHDR, SFDVKD. This CDR3 spans 14 amino acids. Unmatched junction bases numbered 8, after V lost 9 bases and J lost 7 bases. The CDR3 coding sequence is TGTGCCACCCGTTGGAGCGGGAGGGCGAATGAGCAGTTCTTC. Protein product: CATRWSGRANEQFF.

As DNA, the CDR3 is TGTGCCAGCAGTGAAGCTGTGGGAGTGGAGGGGCAGTACTTC. This translates into CASSEAVGVEGQYF. V and J are TRBV6-1 and TRBJ2-7, with D tentatively TRBD2 (6 bases). Looked up from germline, CDR1 is MNHNS and CDR2 is SASEGT. The CDR3 is 14 residues long. V gave up 0 bases and J gave up 9 bases, with 15 bases separating them.

For this clone: Within the sample, other DNA sequences also encode this same CDR3. J is TRBJ1-6 and V is TRBV30; 7 positions agree with TRBD1. The length of the CDR3 is 13 residues. With 5 bases clipped from V and 5 bases from J, the junction kept 3 bases outside the gene matches. CDR1 and CDR2 (germline): GTSNPN, SVGIG (reference sequence). In DNA form, the CDR3 reads TGTGCCTGGTCGGGACAGAATAATTCACCCCTCCACTTT. Translated, it gives CAWSGQNNSPLHF.

The chain has TRBV5-5 and TRBJ2-7; TRBD2 might be the D (5 bases). V lost 2 bases and J lost 3, with 12 bases in between. This CDR3 comprises 14 residues. Germline assignment: CDR1 SGHKS and CDR2 YYEKEE (reference sequence). In DNA form, the CDR3 reads TGTGCCAGCAGCTTACAAGACGGGAACTACGAGCAGTACTTC. Residues: CASSLQDGNYEQYF.

The CDR3 coding sequence is TGTGCCAGTAGTATTGCAGGGCGGTACGAGCAGTACTTC. Residues: CASSIAGRYEQYF. The gene calls are TRBV19 and TRBJ2-7; D may be TRBD1 (5 bases). The CDR3 has 13 residues. The V end was cut by 3 bases, the J end by 4 bases, with 10 bases between. Germline assignment: CDR1 LNHDA and CDR2 SQIVND (reference sequence).

V and J are TRBV3-1 (or the pseudogene TRBV3-2) and TRBJ2-1; TRBD1 aligns across 7 bases. V was clipped by 0 bases and J by 7 bases; unmatched bases: 3. CDR3 length equals 14 residues. Germline assignment: CDR1 LGHDT and CDR2 YNNKEL (reference sequence). CDR3 sequence (DNA): TGTGCCAGCAGCCAAGACCGCAGGGGGAATGAGCAGTTCTTC. This translates into CASSQDRRGNEQFF.

The CDR3 spells CASSSPGNQPQHF. CDR3 coding DNA: TGTGCCAGCAGTTCGCCAGGCAATCAGCCCCAGCATTTT. The chain couples TRBV28 to TRBJ1-5, with D unresolved. The CDR3 spans 13 residues. V gave up 4 bases and J gave up 2 bases, with 6 bases separating them. The germline V gene encodes CDR1 MDHEN and CDR2 SYDVKM.

The V gene is TRBV5-6, the J gene TRBJ2-7; 8 nucleotides agree with TRBD2. J was trimmed by 4 bases and V by 3 bases; bases with no gene match: 6. CDR3 size: 14 residues. Germline assignment: CDR1 SGHDT and CDR2 YYEEEE. This chain's CDR3 is CASSSGGTFYEQYF. The CDR3 region has the DNA TGTGCCAGCAGCTCGGGAGGGACTTTTTACGAGCAGTACTTC.

This clone was counted between two and nine times. In DNA form, the CDR3 reads TGCAGCGTCCCCGGACAGGGGGCGCATGGCTACACCTTC. Its protein product is CSVPGQGAHGYTF. The genes are TRBV29-1 and TRBJ1-2, with 11 bases matching TRBD1. The germline gives CDR1 SQVTM, CDR2 ANQGSEA. V dropped 6 bases and J dropped 6; count of bases not matched to a gene: 6. The CDR3 totals 13 residues.

This chain uses TRBV27 with TRBJ1-1, with D unclear. Germline V gene data show CDR1 as MNHEY and CDR2 as SMNVEV (reference sequence). Trimming removed 3 bases from V and 0 bases from J, with 11 bases in between. This CDR3 comprises 15 residues. CDR3 loop: CASSFAAALNTEAFF. The CDR3, as DNA: TGTGCCAGCAGTTTCGCCGCAGCTCTGAACACTGAAGCTTTCTTT.

This clone was seen more than once but under ten times. The rearrangement joins TRBV13 to TRBJ1-1; a weak D match, TRBD1 (5 bases). CDR3 length equals 15 residues. V lost 1 base and J 3 bases, leaving 12 bases between the germline ends. Germline values: CDR1 PRHDT, CDR2 FYEKMQ (reference sequence). CDR3 nucleotides: TGTGCCAGCAGCTTAGAGGGGTTTATGGACACTGAAGCTTTCTTT. Translation: CASSLEGFMDTEAFF.

The CDR3: CASSLGQGSGYTF. As DNA, the CDR3 is TGTGCCAGCAGCCTGGGACAGGGTTCTGGCTACACCTTC. V and J are TRBV28 and TRBJ1-2; the match to TRBD1 covers 9 bases. J gave up 7 bases and V 6 bases, and 6 bases lay outside the gene matches. Germline V lookup: CDR1 MDHEN, CDR2 SYDVKM. There are 13 residues in the CDR3.

The genes are TRBV28 and TRBJ2-7; D is possibly TRBD2 (5 bases). This CDR3 is 16 amino acids long. The V end lost 1 base, the J end lost 0 bases, and 13 bases lay between the germline ends. The germline gives CDR1 MDHEN, CDR2 SYDVKM. The chain's CDR3 is CASSLFPPGISYEQYF. The CDR3 DNA reads TGTGCCAGCAGTTTATTCCCCCCCGGGATCTCCTACGAGCAGTACTTC.

This sequence joins TRBV7-3 and TRBJ2-3; 7 bases align to TRBD1. There are 14 residues in the CDR3. Germline trimming cut 2 bases from V and 4 bases from J; bases unmatched to any gene: 3. Germline CDR1 and CDR2: SGHTA and FQGTGA. The CDR3 here is CASSLGTAPDTQYF. The CDR3 coding sequence is TGTGCCAGCAGCTTAGGGACAGCCCCAGATACGCAGTATTTT.

There are a few counts of this clone. This chain joins TRBV5-5 and TRBJ1-4, with TRBD1 as a possible D gene (6 bases). Trimming shortened V by 4 bases and J by 8 bases, and 18 bases separated the two germline ends. In germline, CDR1 is SGHKS, CDR2 YYEKEE (reference sequence). The CDR3 is 15 residues long. This chain's CDR3 is CASSQRQAGGEKLFF. CDR3 nucleotide sequence: TGTGCCAGCAGCCAGCGACAGGCGGGCGGAGAAAAACTGTTTTTT.

For this clone: Different DNA sequences within this sample yield the same CDR3. The genes are TRBV7-2 and TRBJ1-1; D is ambiguous. Germline-derived CDR1 and CDR2 are SGHTA and FQGNSA. The CDR3 spans 13 residues. V lost 0 bases and J lost 1, with 3 bases in between. The CDR3 DNA reads as TGTGCCAGCAGCTTAGCGAGGAACACTGAAGCTTTCTTT. It specifies CASSLARNTEAFF.

The chain links TRBV6-5 to TRBJ1-3; D is uncertain. The V gene's germline CDR1 is MNHEY and CDR2 SVGAGI. This CDR3 is built from 16 residues. Trimming stripped 2 bases from V and 4 bases from J, with 15 bases between. As DNA, the CDR3 is TGTGCCAGCAGTTACCGTGTAGGAGTAGCAGGAAACACCATATATTTT. It specifies CASSYRVGVAGNTIYF.

This clone was counted a single time. The chain couples TRBV29-1 to TRBJ1-2; weak D call: TRBD1 (6 bases). The CDR3 has 14 amino acids. V gave up 3 bases and J gave up 3 bases, with 14 bases separating them. Per germline, CDR1 SQVTM and CDR2 ANQGSEA. For the CDR3, the DNA is TGCAGCGTTGATACGAAAGGGGGATACTATGGCTACACCTTC. It translates to CSVDTKGGYYGYTF. Looking up the rest from reference TRBV29-1 and TRBJ1-2 gives the full variable domain: SAVISQKPSRDICQRGTSLTIQCQVDSQVTMMFWYRQQPGQSLTLIATANQGSEATYESGFVIDKFPISRPNLTFSTLTVSNMSPEDSSIYLCSVDTKGGYYGYTFGSGTRLTVV.

This clone was picked up a small number of times. The V call is TRBV7-9, the J call TRBJ2-2, with D unresolved. This CDR3 is built from 11 residues. Germline V lookup: CDR1 SEHNR, CDR2 FQNEAQ (reference sequence). Trimming took off 0 bases at V and 7 bases at J, with 0 bases between the two ends. The chain's CDR3 is CASSLAGELFF. The CDR3 nucleotides are TGTGCCAGCAGCTTAGCCGGGGAGCTGTTTTTT. Supplemented by reference TRBV7-9 and TRBJ2-2, the full variable domain reads DTGVSQNPRHKITKRGQNVTFRCDPISEHNRLYWYRQTLGQGPEFLTYFQNEAQLEKSRLLSDRFSAERPKGSFSTLEIQRTEQGDSAMYLCASSLAGELFFGEGSRLTVL.

This clone was detected once. The gene calls are TRBV5-1 and TRBJ1-4; a weak D match, TRBD1 (5 bases). This CDR3 has 15 amino acids. CDR1 is SGHRS and CDR2 is YFSETQ in the germline V gene. V gave up 4 bases and J gave up 5 bases, with 15 bases separating them. CDR3 sequence reads: CASSVTGAENEKLFF. Here the CDR3 DNA reads TGCGCCAGCAGCGTCACCGGGGCGGAAAATGAAAAACTGTTTTTT.